The T cell receptor (beta chain) under discussion was sequenced for a study of early T cells in non-severe SARS-CoV-2 infection. The library protocol tagged individual cDNA molecules with unique molecular identifiers. TCRdb fed the 5' RACE reads into MiXCR, producing one record per CDR3 protein. The sample consists of about 38,000 distinct CDR3 sequences, around 4.6% of them appearing once. Trimming stripped 6 bases from V and 4 bases from J, with 10 bases between. The CDR3 totals 13 residues. This clonotype has ten or more counts. Sequenced sample: whole blood. The receptor comes from an adult who was a healthcare worker with PCR-confirmed SARS-CoV-2 infection or an uninfected control (not recorded which). The chain uses TRBV12-3 or TRBV12-4 and TRBJ1-5; D gene ambiguous. CDR3: CASSRSENQPQHF. In nucleotides, the CDR3 is TGTGCCAGCAGCCGCAGCGAAAATCAGCCCCAGCATTTT.